Described below is a single T cell receptor (beta chain) sequence and its context. Its antigen remains unidentified. The input lacks base qualities; no much larger clone sits a single base away. The germline V gene specifies SGHDT as CDR1 and YYEEEE as CDR2. The CDR3 holds 16 amino acids from the cysteine to the phenylalanine. The read is trimmed to its CDR3 DNA, 48 bases read in frame from base 1. Trimming takes 1 base from V and 0 bases from J, and the germline ends sit 11 bases apart. The data were obtained in a study of shared clonotypes between healthy human individuals (TCRdb year 2020). With respect to the entire study: The cohort included three men and two women between 18 and 49 years of age. For each donor, CD4 naive and CD4 memory were each given three plates, CD8 naive was given two plates, and CD8 memory was given one plate. The study deeply sequenced blood TCR repertoires of several healthy adults to estimate repertoire size and the extent of clonotype sharing between individuals. To increase sequencing depth and limit assay-specific biases, different laboratories used diverse techniques to prepare libraries and sequence TCR repertoires. Leukapheresis yielded between about 0.8 and 9.5 billion PBMCs per donor.

The donors were healthy, HIV-negative adults with no recently reported acute infections or vaccinations. Only Caucasian adults living in Nashville, Tennessee, USA were represented among the donors. CD4+ T cells were enriched through magnetic negative selection, after which naive cells were positively selected on CD45RA and the remaining negative fraction served as the memory subset. Blood was obtained by leukapheresis, after which PBMCs were separated by Ficoll-Histopaque density gradient centrifugation and cryopreserved in liquid nitrogen vapor phase. Purity and quantity of every magnetically sorted T cell population were checked by analytical flow cytometry. Each sorted fraction had its genomic DNA isolated and then quantified by UV absorbance on a Nanodrop 2000c. Summary of the overall study and its limitations: Sampling was restricted to blood, and TCR repertoires in tissue are likely to differ from TCR repertoires in blood. When four donors were compared, the shared fraction of clonotypes was about 5.4% for naive CD4, around 4% for naive CD8, more than 2% for memory CD4, and 0.4% for memory CD8. The small number of donors limited the genetic and exposure-history diversity represented. Higher generation probabilities were observed for clonotypes shared by all four sorted-subset donors than for non-shared clonotypes. Even with the large sequencing depth, rarefaction of the sorted-subset datasets indicated that sequencing was incomplete. Pairwise subsampling led to the expectation that sequencing depth would affect the degree of clonotype sharing among donors. Estimated clonotype richness was generally larger for naive than for memory subsets.

Using the deep immunoSEQ assay, multiplex PCR amplified TCR CDR3 regions from genomic DNA. Extracted genomic DNA from each cell subset was distributed evenly across all wells of several immunoSEQ 96-well plates, and each plate was treated as a replicate. For sorted subsets, each replicate PCR was loaded with about 0.2 ug genomic DNA, equivalent to 30,000 or so T cell genomes. The purified libraries were quantified using a Qubit 3.0 fluorometer, sized with a Bioanalyzer 2100, and then quantified again using the KAPA Library Quantification kit. Each immunoSEQ 96-well plate was sequenced on its own single-read 150-cycle Illumina NextSeq 550 flow cell. The paper's data handling went like this. Because only junctional sequences without quality scores were contained in the immunoSEQ output, filtering matching that applied to full-length reads could not be performed. To assign V/J genes and CDR3, sequences were annotated using PyIR, a Python wrapper for IgBLAST v1.9, with IMGT germline references. Reads were filtered out if the reads had weak V/J assignments (E-value above 1e-6), no CDR3, stop codons, out-of-frame junctions, or ambiguous translated residues. V3J clonotypes were defined as sequences sharing an identical inferred V gene, J gene, and CDR3 amino acid sequence. Percentage overlap between repertoires was calculated by dividing the number of shared unique clonotypes by the size of the smaller repertoire. Three approaches were used to assess repertoire richness: RTK rarefaction, the Chao1 estimator, and Recon v2.1 estimates of unobserved clonotypes. Generation probabilities were computed with OLGA for all TCRbeta clonotypes obtained by the gDNA method from several donors. What TCRdb holds here is the immuneACCESS table cut down to in-frame rearrangements. Part of the clones is not present; checked against another copy, under half of the missing clones reflect an unresolved V gene, and the others are unexplained. Clonal size and the V and J genes are those of that table, whereas D and trimming came from the DNA. This sample holds a few million clones; more than 80% were observed only once. Around 0.14% of the sample comes from the top ten.

The sequence is built from TRBV5-6 and TRBJ1-3; confidence is insufficient to name the D gene. The sequenced material came from naive CD4+ T cells sorted from blood. The cell subset or site label of this sample denotes: CD45RA+ positively selected. The receptor was isolated from a man younger than 35 in good health. The CDR3 reads as follows: CASSLNGLSSGNTIYF. The bases are TGTGCCAGCAGCTTGAACGGTCTCAGCTCTGGAAACACCATATATTTT.